A few counts support the clone carrying this T cell receptor (beta chain). PCR used 60 Vbeta primers and 13 Jbeta primers. Method: immunoSEQ multiplex PCR; TCRdb's copy keeps in-frame clones and lacks some. The repertoire consists of over 150,000 clones, with about 73% occurring once and the leading ten covering less than 15%. This sample was included in a study of cytomegalovirus exposure and HLA in healthy donors. This receptor was taken from a woman aged 45-65 years in good health and CMV-seropositive. The specimen sequenced was PBMCs.

The CDR3 DNA reads as TGTGCCAGCTCACCATTGGCTAATTCACCCCTCCACTTT. Translation gives CASSPLANSPLHF. This chain joins TRBV18 and TRBJ1-6; D not certain. CDR1 and CDR2 (germline): KGHSH, LQKENI. Trimming stripped 2 bases from V and 6 bases from J, with 5 bases between. This CDR3 contains 13 residues.